Described below is a single T cell receptor (beta chain) sequence and its context. Germline V lookup: CDR1 SQVTM, CDR2 ANQGSEA. The CDR3 length is 18 residues. These data originate in a study of T cells expressing NK-cell markers. TCRdb reprocessed the 5' RACE reads and stores each CDR3 protein as one record, lacking DNA. The table lists some 450,000 distinct CDR3 sequences. V and J are TRBV29-1 and TRBJ2-2; absent DNA, TCRdb's TRBD2 call cannot be checked. The sequencing sample was made of blood T cells: a sorted CD56 or NKG2C T cell subset, CD4+ or CD8+ T cells, or bulk PBMC T cells (not recorded which). The TCR comes from a woman aged 18 to 69 in good health. CDR3 residues: CSALWTLGLAGSTGELFF.